This TCR beta chain was identified during a study of T cell changes during pregnancy in multiple sclerosis. The data were produced by immunoSEQ multiplex PCR, yet TCRdb's version contains in-frame clones alone and is incomplete. The data hold about 76,000 clones, with 92% observed a single time. The germline V gene encodes CDR1 SGHRS and CDR2 YFSETQ. V was pared by 4 bases and J by 1 base, with 3 bases of the junction left unmatched. There are 14 residues in the CDR3. Sample: peripheral blood, taken after pregnancy. The rearrangement joins TRBV5-1 to TRBJ2-5, with TRBD1 matching 8 bases. The TCR sequence derives from a female donor in good health, enrolled as a control in a pregnancy study. This chain's CDR3 is CASSKGTGQETQYF. CDR3 in DNA: TGCGCCAGCAGCAAGGGGACAGGCCAAGAGACCCAGTACTTC.